This T cell receptor beta chain was sequenced during a study of CD8+ T cells in alopecia areata. Study overall: The protocol delivered tofacitinib for 6 to 18 months, then withdrew it for 6 months. The percentage of affected scalp area served as the score of severity for treated patients. Overall study findings and caveats: When scalp samples are sequenced, resident alphabeta T cells of normal skin are also captured.

Treatment reported: oral pan-JAK inhibitor, 5-10 mg twice daily. T lymphocytes (CD4+ and CD8+) were sorted from PBMCs. TCR sequencing used cDNA made by reverse transcription of extracted RNA. Libraries were prepared by immunoSEQ multiplex PCR; TCRdb keeps only in-frame clonotypes and omits some of them. The repertoire holds some 200,000 clones, with under 75% as singletons. About this clone itself: The antigen is unknown.

Per the germline V gene, CDR1 is MGHDK and CDR2 is SYGVNS. Trimming pared 1 base from V and 2 bases from J, leaving 8 bases between. This CDR3 has 14 residues. This specimen was CD4+ T cells sorted from blood, taken at week 4, from a patient treated with tofacitinib. V and J are TRBV25-1 and TRBJ1-2; D ambiguous. This TCR was recovered from a human donor with alopecia areata. CDR3 sequence reads: CASSEFRGNYGYTF. CDR3 DNA: TGTGCCAGCAGTGAATTCAGAGGGAACTATGGCTACACCTTC.